The clone carrying this T cell receptor (beta chain) was observed many times. Germline CDR1 and CDR2: LGHNA and YSLEER. V gave up 4 bases and J gave up 4 bases; unmatched junction bases: 9. CDR3 size: 15 residues. TCRdb ran MiXCR on the 5' RACE reads and lists one entry per CDR3 protein. The table records 30,000 to 40,000 distinct CDR3 sequences, about 9.3% of them present only once. This record comes from a study of CD8 T cells in ankylosing spondylitis. The chain uses TRBV4-3 and TRBJ2-5; 7 bases map to TRBD2. The origin of this receptor is a male donor with ankylosing spondylitis or in good health (not recorded which). The sample comprised blood, either unsorted or a sorted T cell fraction (not recorded which). CDR3 protein: CASSPREGLSETQYF. The CDR3 region has the DNA TGCGCCAGCAGCCCCAGGGAGGGCCTATCAGAGACCCAGTACTTC.